This TCR beta chain derives from a study of vaccination effects on CD4 cells after COVID-19. Study results and limitations: Clonal contraction was marked in infection- and vaccine-induced clones late after vaccination.

From germline, CDR1 is LNHNV and CDR2 YYDKDF (reference sequence). The V segment lost 5 bases and the J segment 6 bases; nucleotides outside the gene matches: 7. The CDR3 extends over 14 amino acids. The repertoire was sequenced with immunoSEQ multiplex PCR; TCRdb's copy has only in-frame clones and lacks some. The table has more than 35,000 clones, roughly four fifths seen once. Sequencing followed a ViraFEST assay step that expanded antigen-specific CD4+ T cells with viral peptide pools. When more than 9 days of culture had elapsed, CD4+ T cells were isolated. Each participant received a vaccine that was either BNT162b2 or mRNA-1273, given as two doses. Concerning this clone itself: The antigen is unknown.

The chain uses TRBV15 and TRBJ1-1, with 9 bases fitting TRBD1. The receptor was derived from a human donor who received a COVID-19 vaccine. Some clones in this sample may be carry-over from other donors' samples. The starting material was CD4+ T cells from PBMCs cultured with HCoV-NL63 spike peptides, obtained after COVID-19 vaccination. CDR3 nucleotide sequence: TGTGCCACCAGCGCCGAACAGGGGGCAGCTGAAGCTTTCTTT. Translated: CATSAEQGAAEAFF.